Below, 22 T cell receptor beta chains from the same sample are listed, as sequenced in a study of cytomegalovirus exposure and HLA in healthy donors. The PCR employed 60 Vbeta primers together with 13 Jbeta primers. Using immunoSEQ multiplex PCR, the repertoire was profiled, and TCRdb retains in-frame clones only, with some absent. The sample shows tens of thousands of clones, around 80% of them seen only once. Sequences were obtained from PBMCs. The receptors shown here come from a man aged 50 to 59 in good health and CMV-seronegative.

This clone has just a few counts. V is TRBV28 and J is TRBJ2-7; 11 bases line up with TRBD2. V shed 6 bases, J shed 3 bases, and the junction held 10 bases outside the gene matches. CDR3 size: 16 residues. CDR1 and CDR2 (germline): MDHEN, SYDVKM. The CDR3 is CASRTSGKKDYYEQYF. The CDR3 DNA follows: TGTGCCAGCAGGACTAGCGGGAAAAAGGATTACTACGAGCAGTACTTC. Drawing the rest from reference TRBV28 and TRBJ2-7, the complete variable domain is DVKVTQSSRYLVKRTGEKVFLECVQDMDHENMFWYRQDPGLGLRLIYFSYDVKMKEKGDIPEGYSVSREKKERFSLILESASTNQTSMYLCASRTSGKKDYYEQYFGPGTRLTVT.

The CDR3 DNA is TGTGCCAGCAGTGATACCGGGAGAACCAAAAACATTCAGTACTTC. This translates into CASSDTGRTKNIQYF. V gene TRBV2 combines with J gene TRBJ2-4; weak D call: TRBD2 (6 bases). The ends were cut back, 3 bases at V and 2 bases at J, with 11 bases in the middle. The germline CDR1 and CDR2 sequences are SNHLY and FYNNEI. CDR3 length equals 15 residues.

The rearrangement joins TRBV13 to TRBJ2-3, with a tentative D call TRBD1 (6 bases). V lost 5 bases to trimming and J lost 2 bases, with 23 bases between them. This CDR3 is 18 amino acids long. The germline CDR1 and CDR2 sequences are PRHDT and FYEKMQ (reference sequence). CDR3 in amino acids: CASSPAPLRGRYTDTQYF. CDR3 coding DNA: TGTGCCAGCAGCCCCGCCCCCCTCAGGGGACGGTACACAGATACGCAGTATTTT.

J is TRBJ1-1 and V is TRBV15; no firm D call. The CDR3 covers 15 residues. The V gene lost 5 bases and the J gene lost 1 base, with 14 bases spanning the gap. CDR1 is LNHNV and CDR2 is YYDKDF in the germline V gene (reference sequence). CDR3 sequence: CATSRLRGRNTEAFF. DNA for the CDR3: TGTGCCACCAGCCGTCTTAGAGGGAGGAACACTGAAGCTTTCTTT.

This rearrangement joins TRBV19 to TRBJ2-7, with TRBD1 matching 9 bases. The CDR3 is 15 residues long. The germline V gene has CDR1 LNHDA and CDR2 SQIVND (reference sequence). V was pared by 1 base and J by 3 bases, with 4 bases of the junction left unmatched. The CDR3 nucleotides are TGTGCCAGTAGTATAGGCCCGGGACAGGGCTACGAGCAGTACTTC. This encodes CASSIGPGQGYEQYF.

The V call is TRBV5-1, the J call TRBJ2-2, with D tentatively TRBD1 (6 bases). This CDR3 spans 15 amino acids. Germline V gene data show CDR1 as SGHRS and CDR2 as YFSETQ. The V end lost 4 bases, the J end lost 7 bases, and 17 bases lay between the germline ends. The CDR3 nucleotides read TGCGCCAGCAGCCCTTCGACAGGAGGCCTCGGGGAGCTGTTTTTT. It is translated as CASSPSTGGLGELFF.

The CDR3 nucleotides read TGCGCCAGCAGACCGACAGGGGGCGGCACTAATGAAAAACTGTTTTTT. It yields the protein CASRPTGGGTNEKLFF. The chain is built from TRBV5-1 and TRBJ1-4; 10 nucleotides agree with TRBD1. Germline CDR1 SGHRS, CDR2 YFSETQ. CDR3 length: 16 residues. V lost 5 bases, J lost 2 bases, and 6 bases stayed unmatched.

The V and J genes are TRBV7-9 and TRBJ1-5, with D possibly TRBD1 on 5 matching bases. This CDR3 comprises 19 residues. The V end lost 0 bases, the J end lost 0 bases, and 18 bases lay between the germline ends. The V gene's germline CDR1 is SEHNR and CDR2 FQNEAQ (reference sequence). The CDR3, as DNA: TGTGCCAGCAGCTTAGCGGGGCCTTTAGCCCTCCTTAGCAATCAGCCCCAGCATTTT. This translates into CASSLAGPLALLSNQPQHF.

This sequence joins TRBV19 and TRBJ1-2; 8 positions agree with TRBD1. The CDR3 is made up of 16 amino acids. Germline loops: CDR1 LNHDA, CDR2 SQIVND (reference sequence). The J segment lost 7 bases and the V segment lost 5 bases, leaving 15 bases of the junction unmatched. CDR3 protein: CASSPNDMDRAGGYTF. CDR3 DNA: TGTGCCAGTAGTCCCAACGACATGGACAGGGCTGGTGGCTACACCTTC.

The chain joins TRBV4-3 to TRBJ2-6; possibly TRBD1 for D (6 bases). Germline V CDR1 and CDR2: LGHNA, YSLEER. V dropped 1 base and J dropped 2 bases, with 18 bases sitting between them. The CDR3 covers 19 residues. Written as DNA, the CDR3 is TGCGCCAGCAGCCAAGTGGTCAGGACAGCACTAACTGGGGCCAACGTCCTGACTTTC. Encoded protein: CASSQVVRTALTGANVLTF.

V and J are TRBV29-1 and TRBJ1-2, with D possibly TRBD1 on 5 matching bases. V lost 3 bases to trimming and J lost 7 bases, with 6 bases between them. Germline CDR1 is SQVTM and CDR2 is ANQGSEA. The CDR3 has 10 amino acids. The chain's CDR3 is CSVEQGGYTF. The CDR3 DNA reads as TGCAGCGTTGAGCAGGGTGGCTACACCTTC.

This chain links TRBV29-1 with TRBJ2-3; tentative D call: TRBD2 (5 bases). CDR1 and CDR2 from the germline V gene are SQVTM and ANQGSEA. V was shortened by 6 bases and J by 5 bases, with 12 bases between the two germline ends. This CDR3 has 12 amino acids. CDR3 residues: CSVAFRGDTQYF. CDR3 DNA: TGCAGCGTCGCATTTCGGGGAGATACGCAGTATTTT.

This sequence joins TRBV2 and TRBJ1-5; no definite D call. There are 14 residues in the CDR3. Trimming cost V 4 bases and J 2 bases, with 9 bases left between them. The germline V gene has CDR1 SNHLY and CDR2 FYNNEI. In DNA, the CDR3 is TGTGCCAGCAGTGGCAACAGTGGCAATCAGCCCCAGCATTTT. Its protein product is CASSGNSGNQPQHF.

The chain links TRBV27 to TRBJ2-3; D uncertain. CDR3 size: 14 residues. Per the germline V gene, CDR1 is MNHEY and CDR2 is SMNVEV (reference sequence). The V end was cut by 3 bases, the J end by 6 bases, with 13 bases between. The CDR3 region has the DNA TGTGCCAGCAGTTTCTTGCAGGCTGGCGATACGCAGTATTTT. Residues: CASSFLQAGDTQYF.

J is TRBJ1-5 and V is TRBV19; D may be TRBD1 (5 bases). The V gene's germline CDR1 is LNHDA and CDR2 SQIVND (reference sequence). This CDR3 has 14 amino acids. V was cut by 7 bases and J by 5 bases, with 15 bases left in between. The CDR3: CASTQIRVDQPQHF. In nucleotides, the CDR3 is TGTGCCAGTACCCAAATCAGGGTGGATCAGCCCCAGCATTTT.

This clone has only a few counts. CDR3 coding DNA: TGTGCCAGCCGTCGGGGGATGAACACTGAAGCTTTCTTT. Translated: CASRRGMNTEAFF. The J gene is TRBJ1-1, the V gene TRBV6-5, with TRBD1 as a possible D gene (5 bases). Germline lookup yields CDR1 MNHEY and CDR2 SVGAGI. Trimming removed 8 bases at V and 0 bases at J, with 10 bases between. The length of the CDR3 is 13 residues.

The chain carries TRBV15 and TRBJ1-3; 9 positions agree with TRBD1. Unmatched junction bases numbered 6, after V lost 1 base and J lost 2 bases. This CDR3 is 17 amino acids long. Germline V lookup: CDR1 LNHNV, CDR2 YYDKDF (reference sequence). The CDR3 spells CATSRATGTGTGNTIYF. CDR3 in DNA: TGTGCCACCAGCAGAGCAACCGGGACAGGGACTGGAAACACCATATATTTT.

J is TRBJ2-3 and V is TRBV25-1; TRBD2 agrees at 9 bases. The V gene end was trimmed by 2 bases and the J gene end by 11 bases; junction bases not matched to a gene: 11. Germline values: CDR1 MGHDK, CDR2 SYGVNS. This CDR3 is built from 15 residues. This chain's CDR3 is CASSEMGGSGSQQYF. The CDR3 bases are TGTGCCAGCAGTGAAATGGGAGGTAGCGGGAGTCAGCAGTATTTT.

The V call is TRBV27, the J call TRBJ2-1; 11 nucleotides match TRBD2. Germline loops: CDR1 MNHEY, CDR2 SMNVEV (reference sequence). The CDR3 extends over 17 amino acids. J gave up 5 bases and V 2 bases, and 8 bases lay outside the gene matches. In DNA form, the CDR3 reads TGTGCCAGCAGTTTAAGGGTGGGACTAGCGGCAAACAATGAGCAGTTCTTC. It yields the protein CASSLRVGLAANNEQFF.

The chain recombines TRBV5-1 with TRBJ2-7; TRBD2 agrees at 9 bases. Germline V CDR1 and CDR2: SGHRS, YFSETQ. V trimming: 0 bases; J trimming: 7 bases; junction bases outside the gene matches: 11. The CDR3 loop spans 16 amino acids. The CDR3 spells CASSLVGLVAGVEQYF. The CDR3 DNA is TGCGCCAGCAGCTTGGTGGGTTTGGTAGCGGGGGTTGAGCAGTACTTC. The variable domain in full, completed from reference TRBV5-1 and TRBJ2-7, reads KAGVTQTPRYLIKTRGQQVTLSCSPISGHRSVSWYQQTPGQGLQFLFEYFSETQRNKGNFPGRFSGRQFSNSRSEMNVSTLELGDSALYLCASSLVGLVAGVEQYFGPGTRLTVT.

The chain has TRBV15 and TRBJ2-1; the D is unclear. The CDR3 consists of 15 residues. Germline values: CDR1 LNHNV, CDR2 YYDKDF (reference sequence). V lost 5 bases and J lost 6, with 17 bases in between. CDR3 sequence (DNA): TGTGCCACCAGCGTAGGAGAGGTGCAAGGCAATGAGCAGTTCTTC. It is translated as CATSVGEVQGNEQFF.

This clone has a handful of counts. The chain uses TRBV7-2 and TRBJ1-2, with D unresolved. V was cut by 1 base and J by 8 bases, with 20 bases left in between. From germline, CDR1 is SGHTA and CDR2 FQGNSA. This CDR3 comprises 16 residues. CDR3 nucleotide sequence: TGTGCCAGCAGCTTAGACAGTGGCCAACGCACGGGGGGCTACACCTTC. Its protein product is CASSLDSGQRTGGYTF.